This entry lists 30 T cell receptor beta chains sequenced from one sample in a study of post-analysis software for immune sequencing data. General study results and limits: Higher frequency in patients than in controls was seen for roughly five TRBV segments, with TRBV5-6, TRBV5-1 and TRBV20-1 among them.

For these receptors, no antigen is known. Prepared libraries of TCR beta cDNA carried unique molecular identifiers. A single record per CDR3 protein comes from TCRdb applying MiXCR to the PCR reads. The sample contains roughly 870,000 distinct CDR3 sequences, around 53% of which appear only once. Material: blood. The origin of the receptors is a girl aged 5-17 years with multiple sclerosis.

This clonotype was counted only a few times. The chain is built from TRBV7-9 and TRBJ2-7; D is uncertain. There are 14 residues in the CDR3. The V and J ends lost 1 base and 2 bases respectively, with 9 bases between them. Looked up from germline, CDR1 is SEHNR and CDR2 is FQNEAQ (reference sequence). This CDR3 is CASSLVVPPYEQYF. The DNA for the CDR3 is TGTGCCAGCAGCTTAGTGGTTCCACCCTACGAGCAGTACTTC.

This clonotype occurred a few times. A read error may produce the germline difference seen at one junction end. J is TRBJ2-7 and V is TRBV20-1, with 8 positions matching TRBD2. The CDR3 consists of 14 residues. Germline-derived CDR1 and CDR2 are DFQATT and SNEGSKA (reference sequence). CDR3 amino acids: CSAREASGSAEQYF. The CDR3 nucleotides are TGCAGTGCGAGAGAGGCGAGCGGGAGCGCCGAGCAGTACTTC.

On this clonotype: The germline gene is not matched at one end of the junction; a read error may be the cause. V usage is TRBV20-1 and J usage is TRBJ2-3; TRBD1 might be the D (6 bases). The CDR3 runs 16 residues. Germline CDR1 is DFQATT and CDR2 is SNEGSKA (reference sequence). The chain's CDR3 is CSASQGTTASTDAQYF. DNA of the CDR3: TGCAGTGCTAGCCAAGGGACAACCGCTAGCACAGATGCGCAGTATTTT.

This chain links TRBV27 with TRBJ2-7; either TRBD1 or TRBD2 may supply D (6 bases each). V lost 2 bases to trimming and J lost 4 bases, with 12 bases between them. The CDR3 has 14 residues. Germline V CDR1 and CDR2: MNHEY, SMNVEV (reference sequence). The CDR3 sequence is CASSLGGRRYEQYF. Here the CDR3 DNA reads TGTGCCAGCAGTTTAGGGGGGCGCAGGTACGAGCAGTACTTC.

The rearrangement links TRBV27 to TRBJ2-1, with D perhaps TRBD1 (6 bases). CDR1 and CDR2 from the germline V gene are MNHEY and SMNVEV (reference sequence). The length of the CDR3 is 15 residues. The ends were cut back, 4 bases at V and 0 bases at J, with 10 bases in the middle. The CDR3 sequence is CASSSSTGSYNEQFF. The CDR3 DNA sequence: TGTGCCAGCAGTTCGTCGACAGGCTCCTACAATGAGCAGTTCTTC.

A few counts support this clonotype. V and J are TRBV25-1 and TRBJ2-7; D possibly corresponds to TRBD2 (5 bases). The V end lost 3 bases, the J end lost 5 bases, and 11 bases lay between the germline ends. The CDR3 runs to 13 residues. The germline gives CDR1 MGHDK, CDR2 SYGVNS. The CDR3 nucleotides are TGTGCCAGCAGTGAGAACTTCGGGGACGAGCAGTACTTC. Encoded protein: CASSENFGDEQYF.

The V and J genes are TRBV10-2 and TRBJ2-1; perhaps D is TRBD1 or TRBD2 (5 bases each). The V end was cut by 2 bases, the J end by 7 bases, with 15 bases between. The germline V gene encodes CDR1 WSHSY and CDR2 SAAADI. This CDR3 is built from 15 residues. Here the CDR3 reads CASSEPGPIRNEQFF. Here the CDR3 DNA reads TGCGCCAGCAGTGAGCCGGGACCTATTAGGAATGAGCAGTTCTTC.

The CDR3 nucleotides read TGTGCCAGCAGCGTAGGAAATAGGGGGATAGAGCAGTTCTTC. Translating gives CASSVGNRGIEQFF. The gene calls are TRBV9 and TRBJ2-1, with TRBD1 as a possible D gene (6 bases). CDR3 size: 14 residues. Trimming left V 0 bases short and J 10 bases short, with 14 bases between. Germline CDR1 is SGDLS and CDR2 is YYNGEE.

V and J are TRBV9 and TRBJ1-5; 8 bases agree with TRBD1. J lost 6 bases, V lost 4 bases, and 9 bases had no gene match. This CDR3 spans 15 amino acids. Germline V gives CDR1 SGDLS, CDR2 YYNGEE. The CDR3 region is CASSPTGDVGQPQHF. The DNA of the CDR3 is TGTGCCAGCAGCCCGACAGGGGACGTAGGTCAGCCCCAGCATTTT.

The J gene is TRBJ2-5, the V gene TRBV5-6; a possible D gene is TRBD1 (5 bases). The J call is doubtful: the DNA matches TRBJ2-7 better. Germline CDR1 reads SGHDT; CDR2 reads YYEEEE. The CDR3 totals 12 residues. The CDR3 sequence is CASSQTEDEQYF. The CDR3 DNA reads TGTGCCAGCAGCCAGACAGAGGACGAGCAGTACTTC.

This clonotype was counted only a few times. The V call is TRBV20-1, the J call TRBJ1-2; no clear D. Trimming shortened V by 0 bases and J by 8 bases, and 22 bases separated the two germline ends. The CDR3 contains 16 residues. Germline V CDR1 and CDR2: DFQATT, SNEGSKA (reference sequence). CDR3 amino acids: CSARDWNGPQRSGYTF. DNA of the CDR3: TGCAGTGCTAGAGACTGGAATGGGCCCCAAAGGAGCGGCTACACCTTC.

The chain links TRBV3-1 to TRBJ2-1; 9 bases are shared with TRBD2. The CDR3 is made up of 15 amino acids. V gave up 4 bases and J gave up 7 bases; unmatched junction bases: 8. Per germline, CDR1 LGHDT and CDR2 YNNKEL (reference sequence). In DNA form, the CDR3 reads TGTGCCAGCAGCCGCAATCTAGCGGGAAGGAATGAGCAGTTCTTC. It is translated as CASSRNLAGRNEQFF.

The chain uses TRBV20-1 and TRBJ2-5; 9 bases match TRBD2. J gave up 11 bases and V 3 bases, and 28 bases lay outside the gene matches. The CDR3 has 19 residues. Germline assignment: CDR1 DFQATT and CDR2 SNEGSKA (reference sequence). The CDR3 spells CSASLPGIAGAARYNEQYF. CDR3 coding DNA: TGCAGTGCTAGTCTGCCTGGTATAGCGGGAGCGGCGCGCTACAATGAGCAGTACTTC.

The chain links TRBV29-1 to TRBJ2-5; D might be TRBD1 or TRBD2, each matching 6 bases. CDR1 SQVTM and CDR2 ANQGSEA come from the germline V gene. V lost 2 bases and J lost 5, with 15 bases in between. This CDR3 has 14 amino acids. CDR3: CSVEPGASAETQYF. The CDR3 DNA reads TGCAGCGTTGAACCGGGGGCGAGTGCGGAGACCCAGTACTTC.

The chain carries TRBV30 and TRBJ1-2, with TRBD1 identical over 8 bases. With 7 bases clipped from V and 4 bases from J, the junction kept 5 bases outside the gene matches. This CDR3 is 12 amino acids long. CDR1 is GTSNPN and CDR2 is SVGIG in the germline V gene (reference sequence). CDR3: CAFQGATYGYTF. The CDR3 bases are TGTGCCTTCCAGGGGGCGACCTATGGCTACACCTTC. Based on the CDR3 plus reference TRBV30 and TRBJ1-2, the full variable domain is SQTIHQWPATLVQPVGSPLSLECTVEGTSNPNLYWYRQAAGRGLQLLFYSVGIGQISSEVPQNLSASRPQDRQFILSSKKLLLSDSGFYLCAFQGATYGYTFGSGTRLTVV.

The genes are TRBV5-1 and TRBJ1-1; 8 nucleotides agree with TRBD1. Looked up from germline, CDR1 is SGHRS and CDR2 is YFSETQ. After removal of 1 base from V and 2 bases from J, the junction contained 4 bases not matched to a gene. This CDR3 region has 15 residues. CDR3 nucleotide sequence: TGCGCCAGCAGCTTGCTCGCAGGGGGCAACACTGAAGCTTTCTTT. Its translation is CASSLLAGGNTEAFF.

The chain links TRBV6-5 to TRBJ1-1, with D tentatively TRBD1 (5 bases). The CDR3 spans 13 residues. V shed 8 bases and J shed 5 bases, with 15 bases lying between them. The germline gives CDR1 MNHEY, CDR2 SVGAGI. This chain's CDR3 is CASRRGGWTEAFF. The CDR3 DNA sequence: TGTGCCAGCCGACGTGGGGGGTGGACTGAAGCTTTCTTT.

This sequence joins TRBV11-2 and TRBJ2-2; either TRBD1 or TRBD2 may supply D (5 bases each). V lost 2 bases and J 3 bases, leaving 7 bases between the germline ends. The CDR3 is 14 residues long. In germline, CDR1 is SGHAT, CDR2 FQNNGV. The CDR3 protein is CASSLTGHTGELFF. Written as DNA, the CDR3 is TGTGCCAGCAGCTTAACGGGACACACCGGGGAGCTGTTTTTT. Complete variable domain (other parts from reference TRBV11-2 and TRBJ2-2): EAGVAQSPRYKIIEKRQSVAFWCNPISGHATLYWYQQILGQGPKLLIQFQNNGVVDDSQLPKDRFSAERLKGVDSTLKIQPAKLEDSAVYLCASSLTGHTGELFFGEGSRLTVL.

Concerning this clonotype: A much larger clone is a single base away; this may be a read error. Here the CDR3 DNA reads TGTGCCGGCAGCTCGGACGGCTACGAGCAGTACTTC. Amino acid sequence: CAGSSDGYEQYF. The chain carries TRBV7-3 and TRBJ2-5; the D is unclear. Near its end, the DNA agrees better with TRBJ2-7, so the J call may be wrong. Germline-derived CDR1 and CDR2 are SGHTA and FQGTGA. The CDR3 runs 12 residues.

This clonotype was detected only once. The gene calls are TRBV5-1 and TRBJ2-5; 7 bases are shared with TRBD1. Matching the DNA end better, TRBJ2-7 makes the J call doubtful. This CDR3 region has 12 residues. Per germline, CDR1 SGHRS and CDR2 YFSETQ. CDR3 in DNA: TGCGCCAGCCGGGACAGCAGGAGCGAGCAGTACTTC. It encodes CASRDSRSEQYF.

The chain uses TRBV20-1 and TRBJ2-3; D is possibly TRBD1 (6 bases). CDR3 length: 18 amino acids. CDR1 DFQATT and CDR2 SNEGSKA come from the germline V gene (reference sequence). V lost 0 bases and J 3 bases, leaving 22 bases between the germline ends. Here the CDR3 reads CSARDHARQGSFTDTQYF. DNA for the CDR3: TGCAGTGCTAGAGATCATGCCCGGCAGGGGAGTTTTACAGATACGCAGTATTTT.

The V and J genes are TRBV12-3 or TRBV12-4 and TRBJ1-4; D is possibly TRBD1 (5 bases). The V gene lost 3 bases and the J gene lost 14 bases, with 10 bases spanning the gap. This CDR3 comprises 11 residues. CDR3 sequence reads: CASSFGGVLFF. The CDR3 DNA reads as TGTGCCAGCAGTTTCGGGGGGGTCCTGTTTTTT.

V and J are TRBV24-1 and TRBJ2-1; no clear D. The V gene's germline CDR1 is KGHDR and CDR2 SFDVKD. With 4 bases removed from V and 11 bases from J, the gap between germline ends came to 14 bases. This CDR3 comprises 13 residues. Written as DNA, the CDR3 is TGTGCCACCAGTGACCGCATATCAAGGAAGCAGTTCTTC. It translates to CATSDRISRKQFF.

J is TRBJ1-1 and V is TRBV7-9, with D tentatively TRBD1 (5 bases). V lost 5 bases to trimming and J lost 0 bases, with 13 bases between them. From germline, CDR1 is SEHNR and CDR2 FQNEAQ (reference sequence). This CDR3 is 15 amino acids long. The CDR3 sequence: CASSALGRLNTEAFF. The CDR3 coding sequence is TGTGCCAGCAGCGCGCTGGGACGTTTGAACACTGAAGCTTTCTTT.

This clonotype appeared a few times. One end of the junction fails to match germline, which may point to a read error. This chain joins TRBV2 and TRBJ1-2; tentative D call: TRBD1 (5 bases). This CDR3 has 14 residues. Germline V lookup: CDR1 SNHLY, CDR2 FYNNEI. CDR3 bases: TGTGCAAGCAGTGACCTTCGGTCAGGGTACGGCTACACCTTC. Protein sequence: CASSDLRSGYGYTF.

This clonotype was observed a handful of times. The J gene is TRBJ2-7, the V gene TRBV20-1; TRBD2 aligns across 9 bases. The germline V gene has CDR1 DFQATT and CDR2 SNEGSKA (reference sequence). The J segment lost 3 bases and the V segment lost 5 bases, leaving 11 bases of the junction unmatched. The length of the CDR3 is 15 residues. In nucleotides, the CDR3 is TGCAGTGCTCTATCAGCGGGGGGACACCTCTACGAGCAGTACTTC. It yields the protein CSALSAGGHLYEQYF.

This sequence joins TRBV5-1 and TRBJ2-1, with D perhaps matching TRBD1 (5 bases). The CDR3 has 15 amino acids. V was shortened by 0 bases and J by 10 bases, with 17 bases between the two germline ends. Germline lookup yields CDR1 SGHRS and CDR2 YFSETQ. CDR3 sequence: CASSLEASGAGEQFF. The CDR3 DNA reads TGCGCCAGCAGCTTGGAAGCGAGTGGGGCCGGGGAGCAGTTCTTC.

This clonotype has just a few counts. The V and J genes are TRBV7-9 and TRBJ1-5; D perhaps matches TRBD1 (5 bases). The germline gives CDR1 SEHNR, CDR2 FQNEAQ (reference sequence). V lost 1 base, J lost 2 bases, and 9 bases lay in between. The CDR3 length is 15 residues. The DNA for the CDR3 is TGTGCCAGCAGCTTAGGGGGACCGCGCAATCAGCCCCAGCATTTT. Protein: CASSLGGPRNQPQHF.

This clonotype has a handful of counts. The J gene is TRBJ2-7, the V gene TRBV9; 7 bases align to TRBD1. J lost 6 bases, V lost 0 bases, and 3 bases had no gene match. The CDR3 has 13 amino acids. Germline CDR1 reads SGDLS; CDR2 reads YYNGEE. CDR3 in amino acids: CASSVGDSGEQYF. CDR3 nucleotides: TGTGCCAGCAGCGTAGGGGACAGCGGCGAGCAGTACTTC.

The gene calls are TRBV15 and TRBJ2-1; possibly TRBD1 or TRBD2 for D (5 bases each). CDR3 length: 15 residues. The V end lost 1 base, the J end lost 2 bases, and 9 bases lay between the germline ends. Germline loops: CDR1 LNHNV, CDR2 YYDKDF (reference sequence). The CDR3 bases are TGTGCCACCAGCAGAGTGAGGGGAGCCTACAATGAGCAGTTCTTC. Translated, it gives CATSRVRGAYNEQFF.